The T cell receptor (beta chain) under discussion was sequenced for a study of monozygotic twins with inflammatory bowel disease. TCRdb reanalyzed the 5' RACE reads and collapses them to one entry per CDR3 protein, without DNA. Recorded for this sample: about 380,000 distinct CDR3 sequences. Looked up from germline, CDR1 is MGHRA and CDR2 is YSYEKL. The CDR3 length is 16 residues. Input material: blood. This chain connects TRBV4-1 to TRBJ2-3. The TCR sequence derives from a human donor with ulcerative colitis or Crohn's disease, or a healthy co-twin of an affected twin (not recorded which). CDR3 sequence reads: CASSQVWGVGADTQYF.